These T cell receptor beta chains were read from a single sample in a study of blood T cell repertoires in COVID-19. Method: immunoSEQ multiplex PCR; TCRdb's copy keeps in-frame clones and lacks some. The sample holds some 350,000 clones, under 95% seen once. Sequencing was carried out using peripheral blood. These receptors originate from a young woman who had recovered from COVID-19. The conserved cysteine and the conserved F or W are not part of the CDR3 here. The D gene is left open where the match is weak. The size field is filled for only some rows; it gives once, few, many or a size class.

v_gene	d_gene	abundance	j_gene	CDR3aa
TRBV18	TRBD1	NA	TRBJ2-5	ASSPGQGIQETQY
TRBV7-2	NA	NA	TRBJ1-1	ASSWRGGRNTEAF
TRBV10-3	NA	NA	TRBJ1-2	AISEDRQNGYT
TRBV6-5	NA	NA	TRBJ2-3	ASSYSRGFADTQY
TRBV10-3	NA	NA	TRBJ1-2	AISEKTGEAYGYT
TRBV7-4	TRBD1	NA	TRBJ1-6	ATRGQTNSPLH
TRBV9	TRBD2	NA	TRBJ2-1	ASSVGASGRRNNEQF
TRBV4-3	TRBD2	NA	TRBJ2-1	ASSQDRRTSFKNEQF
TRBV11-2	TRBD1	NA	TRBJ1-1	ASSLGRTGKSLNTEAF
TRBV10-3	TRBD2	NA	TRBJ2-1	AISRTSNNEQF
TRBV29-1	NA	many	TRBJ2-5	SVTKPNLETQY
TRBV2	NA	NA	TRBJ1-3	ASSEMVRNFRRNTIY
TRBV6-5	NA	NA	TRBJ2-6	ASYDHRANVLT
TRBV15	NA	NA	TRBJ1-2	ATSRQQGYGYT
TRBV28	NA	NA	TRBJ1-6	ASSLGGAVNSPLH
TRBV6-6	TRBD2	once	TRBJ2-4	ASSSRTSGRAGGY